A single sample gave rise to the 12 T cell receptor beta chains below, sequenced in a study of blood T cell repertoires in COVID-19. Data came from immunoSEQ multiplex PCR; TCRdb stores just in-frame clones and leaves some out. Among approximately 200,000 clones listed, about 86% were seen once. Sequencing used peripheral blood. These receptors all come from a man between 60 and 75 years old who had recovered from COVID-19.

This chain joins TRBV7-9 and TRBJ1-2; 8 nucleotides align to TRBD1. Unmatched junction bases numbered 4, after V lost 3 bases and J lost 7 bases. Germline lookup yields CDR1 SEHNR and CDR2 FQNEAQ (reference sequence). The CDR3 sequence is 13 residues long. The CDR3 loop reads CASSFQGASGYTF. CDR3 nucleotide sequence: TGTGCCAGCAGCTTCCAGGGGGCAAGTGGCTACACCTTC.

The V gene is TRBV7-8, the J gene TRBJ1-4; D call uncertain. CDR1 and CDR2 (germline): SGHVS, FQNEAQ. CDR3 length: 14 residues. Trimming took 5 bases from V and 0 from J, leaving 7 bases between them. The CDR3 DNA follows: TGTGCCAGCAGCCTCACTGCAACTAATGAAAAACTGTTTTTT. It is translated as CASSLTATNEKLFF.

The table lists this clone with many counts. V gene TRBV5-4 combines with J gene TRBJ1-2; D perhaps matches TRBD1 (5 bases). Trimming removed 4 bases at V and 7 bases at J, with 17 bases between. The germline gives CDR1 SGHNT, CDR2 YYREEE (reference sequence). The CDR3 totals 14 residues. Written as DNA, the CDR3 is TGTGCCAGCAGCCACAGGACGGTTACTACTGGCTACACCTTC. It translates to CASSHRTVTTGYTF.

A single count supports this clone. The chain uses TRBV5-4 and TRBJ1-3, with TRBD1 matching 9 bases. Germline V gene lookup returns CDR1 SGHNT and CDR2 YYREEE (reference sequence). Trimming at V came to 4 bases and at J to 0 bases, leaving 5 bases not matched to a gene. The CDR3 covers 16 residues. DNA of the CDR3: TGTGCCAGCAGCACCTTGACAGGGGGCTCTGGAAACACCATATATTTT. It translates to CASSTLTGGSGNTIYF.

For this clone: Because the CDR3's place on the DNA is in doubt, the DNA is left out and the CDR3 is given as listed by TCRdb. The rearrangement joins TRBV28 to TRBJ2-7; TRBD1, the table's D call, lacks a check against the DNA. Per germline, CDR1 MDHEN and CDR2 SYDVKM. The CDR3 sequence runs 14 residues, both termini included. The chain's CDR3 is CASVGGGTGPKRDF.

The chain employs TRBV5-5 and TRBJ1-4; 10 nucleotides line up with TRBD1. Per germline, CDR1 SGHKS and CDR2 YYEKEE (reference sequence). V shed 4 bases and J 5 bases; nucleotides not matched to a gene: 8. The CDR3 is made up of 16 amino acids. The CDR3 nucleotides are TGTGCCAGCAGCCCAGCCCCGGGACAGGGGAATGAAAAACTGTTTTTT. Protein sequence: CASSPAPGQGNEKLFF.

The gene calls are TRBV25-1 and TRBJ1-1, with 7 bases matching TRBD1. Germline V gives CDR1 MGHDK, CDR2 SYGVNS. J gave up 5 bases and V 5 bases, and 5 bases lay outside the gene matches. The CDR3 runs to 13 residues. CDR3 DNA sequence: TGTGCCAGCAGTTTTCAGGGGGGTACTGAAGCTTTCTTT. It yields the protein CASSFQGGTEAFF.

The chain joins TRBV9 to TRBJ1-3; a possible D gene is TRBD1 (6 bases). The V and J ends lost 3 bases and 1 base respectively, with 8 bases between them. Germline V gene lookup returns CDR1 SGDLS and CDR2 YYNGEE. The CDR3 totals 14 residues. CDR3 in DNA: TGTGCCAGCAGCGCCACAGGGTCTGGAAACACCATATATTTT. Amino acid sequence: CASSATGSGNTIYF.

The chain recombines TRBV6-2 or TRBV6-3 with TRBJ1-6, with TRBD1 as a possible D gene (6 bases). The CDR3 spans 16 residues. From germline, CDR1 is MNHEY and CDR2 SVGEGT. The V gene lost 3 bases and the J gene lost 0 bases, with 9 bases spanning the gap. The CDR3 sequence: CASSYRGSSYNSPLHF. For the CDR3, the DNA is TGTGCCAGCAGTTATAGGGGGAGCTCCTATAATTCACCCCTCCACTTT.

This sequence joins TRBV28 and TRBJ2-5, with 8 bases lining up with TRBD1. V shed 4 bases and J 4 bases; nucleotides not matched to a gene: 5. Germline V gives CDR1 MDHEN, CDR2 SYDVKM. This CDR3 is built from 14 residues. The CDR3 sequence is CASSSGQVPETQYF. The CDR3 nucleotides are TGTGCCAGCAGTTCGGGACAGGTTCCAGAGACCCAGTACTTC.

The J gene is TRBJ2-5, the V gene TRBV19, with 7 positions matching TRBD1. V shed 6 bases and J 5 bases; nucleotides not matched to a gene: 15. Germline CDR1 is LNHDA and CDR2 is SQIVND (reference sequence). The CDR3 contains 16 residues. CDR3 coding DNA: TGTGCCAGTAGCCCTGCCCCGACAGGGAACGGGGAGACCCAGTACTTC. Translation: CASSPAPTGNGETQYF.

J is TRBJ2-7 and V is TRBV5-8; no clear D. This CDR3 has 10 residues. V was pared by 2 bases and J by 12 bases, with 9 bases between. Germline V gives CDR1 SGHTS, CDR2 YDEGEE. DNA of the CDR3: TGTGCCAGCAGCTTCTCTGGGCGGTACTTC. The encoded protein is CASSFSGRYF. The complete variable domain, with remaining parts taken from reference TRBV5-8 and TRBJ2-7, reads EAGVTQSPTHLIKTRGQQATLRCSPISGHTSVYWYQQALGLGLQFLLWYDEGEERNRGNFPPRFSGRQFPNYSSELNVNALELEDSALYLCASSFSGRYFGPGTRLTVT.